The next 30 T cell receptor beta chains were all read from a single sample in a study of cytomegalovirus exposure and HLA in healthy donors. Vbeta (60) and Jbeta (13) primers were used in the PCR. Assay: immunoSEQ multiplex PCR; the TCRdb copy retains only in-frame clones and omits some. Of about 180,000 clones listed, around 72% were seen once; the top ten hold about 2.9%. The specimen sequenced was PBMCs. These TCRs come from a woman in her forties or fifties in good health and CMV-seropositive.

This clone is a singleton in its sample. CDR3 DNA sequence: TGTGCCAGCAGTCACGACTATGAGCAGTACTTC. Protein: CASSHDYEQYF. The chain uses TRBV5-6 and TRBJ2-7; TRBD2 is a possible D gene (5 bases). Trimming removed 5 bases at V and 7 bases at J, with 10 bases between. The germline gives CDR1 SGHDT, CDR2 YYEEEE. The CDR3 has 11 amino acids.

The chain recombines TRBV4-1 with TRBJ2-5, with TRBD2 matching 13 bases. The J call is uncertain, as TRBJ2-7 better fits the DNA end. The CDR3 has 17 residues. Per the germline V gene, CDR1 is MGHRA and CDR2 is YSYEKL. CDR3 sequence (DNA): TGCGCCAGCAGCCTAAGGACTAGCGGGGGCCTCGTCTACGAGCAGTACTTC. It encodes CASSLRTSGGLVYEQYF.

V is TRBV6-1 and J is TRBJ1-1, with TRBD1 identical over 7 bases. The CDR3 extends over 14 amino acids. Germline trimming cut 8 bases from V and 1 base from J; bases unmatched to any gene: 7. Germline V gene sequence: CDR1 MNHNS, CDR2 SASEGT. As DNA, the CDR3 is TGTGCCAGCGGGGACAGCCTAAAGAACACTGAAGCTTTCTTT. Translated, it gives CASGDSLKNTEAFF.

The chain couples TRBV19 to TRBJ2-5; 7 bases line up with TRBD1. Germline-derived CDR1 and CDR2 are LNHDA and SQIVND (reference sequence). V lost 9 bases to trimming and J lost 5 bases; unmatched junction nucleotides: 12. CDR3 length: 14 residues. This chain's CDR3 is CASRQGRTSETQYF. CDR3 nucleotide sequence: TGTGCCAGCCGACAGGGACGGACGTCGGAGACCCAGTACTTC.

The V gene is TRBV10-2, the J gene TRBJ2-7, with 10 bases identical to TRBD1. V dropped 7 bases and J dropped 4; count of bases not matched to a gene: 7. CDR3 size: 14 residues. The germline CDR1 and CDR2 sequences are WSHSY and SAAADI. CDR3 bases: TGCGCCAGCATCCGGACAGGGGGTCTGTACGAGCAGTACTTC. As protein: CASIRTGGLYEQYF.

The chain uses TRBV19 and TRBJ2-7; 9 positions agree with TRBD1. Germline CDR1 and CDR2: LNHDA and SQIVND (reference sequence). The J segment lost 3 bases and the V segment lost 5 bases, leaving 5 bases of the junction unmatched. The CDR3 is 14 amino acids. This CDR3 is CASSGTGRYYEQYF. The CDR3 coding sequence is TGTGCCAGTAGTGGGACAGGGCGGTACTACGAGCAGTACTTC.

The chain has TRBV6-1 and TRBJ1-1; 7 bases are shared with TRBD1. Germline-derived CDR1 and CDR2 are MNHNS and SASEGT. Trimming cost V 0 bases and J 4 bases; bases outside gene matches: 2. The CDR3 is made up of 14 amino acids. The CDR3 DNA is TGTGCCAGCAGTGAAGCCGGACAGGCCACTGAAGCTTTCTTT. It is translated as CASSEAGQATEAFF.

The count of this clone is one. The genes are TRBV21-1 and TRBJ2-5; TRBD1, the table's D call, was not compared with the DNA. TRBV21-1 is deemed a pseudogene. The CDR3 is 17 residues long. The CDR3: CASPRDRGLGGQETQYF. CDR3 coding DNA: TGTGCCAGCCCCAGGGACAGGGGGCTTGGCGGTCAAGAGACCCAGTACTTC.

V usage is TRBV4-1 and J usage is TRBJ2-3, with D unclear. CDR3 length: 13 amino acids. Germline V gives CDR1 MGHRA, CDR2 YSYEKL. V was cut by 3 bases and J by 6 bases, with 10 bases left in between. The CDR3 loop reads CASSHPMFDTQYF. The CDR3 bases are TGCGCCAGCAGCCACCCCATGTTCGATACGCAGTATTTT.

This clone was seen a single time. The J gene is TRBJ2-5, the V gene TRBV10-3; 8 nucleotides match TRBD1. This CDR3 contains 14 residues. Germline V CDR1 and CDR2: ENHRY, SYGVKD. Trimming took 3 bases from V and 5 from J; bases not matched to a gene: 5. CDR3 region: CAISDQGARETQYF. Written as DNA, the CDR3 is TGTGCCATCAGTGACCAGGGGGCGCGGGAGACCCAGTACTTC.

The sample holds one count of this clone. This chain links TRBV7-2 with TRBJ2-7; 12 positions agree with TRBD2. Germline lookup yields CDR1 SGHTA and CDR2 FQGNSA. CDR3 length equals 11 residues. CDR3 region: CVLAGGYEQYF. The CDR3 coding sequence is TGTGTACTAGCGGGGGGCTACGAGCAGTACTTC.

The DNA for the CDR3 is TGCAGCGTTGTAGGGACACAAGAGACCCAGTACTTC. Protein: CSVVGTQETQYF. V is TRBV29-1 and J is TRBJ2-5, with a tentative D call TRBD1 (6 bases). Trimming pared 4 bases from V and 2 bases from J, leaving 8 bases between. There are 12 residues in the CDR3. CDR1 SQVTM and CDR2 ANQGSEA come from the germline V gene.

The chain combines TRBV5-6 with TRBJ2-1; D unresolved. CDR3 size: 16 residues. From germline, CDR1 is SGHDT and CDR2 YYEEEE. V lost 4 bases and J 0 bases, leaving 14 bases between the germline ends. The CDR3 loop reads CASSPESRGSYNEQFF. CDR3 nucleotide sequence: TGTGCCAGCAGCCCTGAGTCACGAGGCTCCTACAATGAGCAGTTCTTC.

This chain links TRBV6-6 with TRBJ2-5; 8 bases are shared with TRBD1. The DNA matches TRBJ2-7 better at its end, which makes the J call doubtful. This CDR3 has 13 amino acids. In germline, CDR1 is MNHNY, CDR2 SVGAGI (reference sequence). CDR3 region: CASNDRGPYEQYF. CDR3 nucleotides: TGTGCCAGCAACGACAGGGGACCCTACGAGCAGTACTTC.

V usage is TRBV18 and J usage is TRBJ1-1, with a tentative D call TRBD1 (5 bases). The CDR3 is made up of 14 amino acids. The V gene lost 2 bases and the J gene lost 1 base, with 8 bases spanning the gap. In germline, CDR1 is KGHSH, CDR2 LQKENI. Here the CDR3 DNA reads TGTGCCAGCTCACCAGGGGCAGCGAACACTGAAGCTTTCTTT. It yields the protein CASSPGAANTEAFF.

V usage is TRBV5-5 and J usage is TRBJ2-5; TRBD1 is a possible D gene (6 bases). Germline V gene data show CDR1 as SGHKS and CDR2 as YYEKEE (reference sequence). CDR3 size: 14 residues. Trimming shortened V by 4 bases and J by 3 bases, and 13 bases separated the two germline ends. CDR3 DNA sequence: TGTGCCAGCAGCCACGGGACAACCGAAGAGACCCAGTACTTC. It yields the protein CASSHGTTEETQYF.

The rearrangement uses TRBV20-1 and TRBJ2-7, with D perhaps TRBD1 (6 bases). Germline-derived CDR1 and CDR2 are DFQATT and SNEGSKA (reference sequence). This CDR3 is built from 11 residues. CDR3 protein: CIGQSPYEQYF. The CDR3 region has the DNA TGCATCGGACAGAGTCCCTACGAGCAGTACTTC.

The gene calls are TRBV11-3 and TRBJ2-1; D ambiguous. V dropped 10 bases and J dropped 4 bases, with 23 bases sitting between them. This CDR3 has 16 residues. Germline CDR1 is SGHNT and CDR2 is YENEEA. The CDR3 sequence: CATSLGTSPVYNEQFF. Here the CDR3 DNA reads TGTGCCACCTCCTTGGGCACCTCGCCTGTTTACAATGAGCAGTTCTTC.

The chain links TRBV15 to TRBJ1-2; D call uncertain. The CDR3 is 13 residues long. V gave up 5 bases and J gave up 4 bases, with 11 bases separating them. Germline V gene sequence: CDR1 LNHNV, CDR2 YYDKDF (reference sequence). CDR3 sequence reads: CATSSEHGYGYTF. The DNA of the CDR3 is TGTGCCACCAGCTCGGAGCACGGCTATGGCTACACCTTC. Full variable domain (rest looked up from reference TRBV15 and TRBJ1-2): DAMVIQNPRYQVTQFGKPVTLSCSQTLNHNVMYWYQQKSSQAPKLLFHYYDKDFNNEADTPDNFQSRRPNTSFCFLDIRSPGLGDTAMYLCATSSEHGYGYTFGSGTRLTVV.

The genes are TRBV19 and TRBJ1-5, with D maybe TRBD1 (6 bases). The V gene lost 4 bases and the J gene lost 6 bases, with 10 bases spanning the gap. Germline values: CDR1 LNHDA, CDR2 SQIVND (reference sequence). This CDR3 region has 13 residues. The CDR3 DNA follows: TGTGCCAGTAGTACCGACAGGACTCAGCCCCAGCATTTT. Encoded protein: CASSTDRTQPQHF. The variable domain in full, with the rest retrieved from reference TRBV19 and TRBJ1-5, is DGGITQSPKYLFRKEGQNVTLSCEQNLNHDAMYWYRQDPGQGLRLIYYSQIVNDFQKGDIAEGYSVSREKKESFPLTVTSAQKNPTAFYLCASSTDRTQPQHFGDGTRLSIL.

This clone was counted only a few times. V is TRBV9 and J is TRBJ1-1; no definite D call. V dropped 5 bases and J dropped 4 bases, with 15 bases sitting between them. The germline gives CDR1 SGDLS, CDR2 YYNGEE. The CDR3 has 14 residues. CDR3 sequence: CASSRGGGVTEAFF. CDR3 DNA: TGTGCCAGCAGTCGTGGCGGCGGAGTCACTGAAGCTTTCTTT.

The V call is TRBV5-6, the J call TRBJ1-1; D is possibly TRBD1 (5 bases). CDR3 length equals 17 residues. In germline, CDR1 is SGHDT, CDR2 YYEEEE. V lost 0 bases and J 0 bases, leaving 15 bases between the germline ends. Here the CDR3 DNA reads TGTGCCAGCAGCTTGGCGCAGGGCCGTTTGATGAACACTGAAGCTTTCTTT. Protein: CASSLAQGRLMNTEAFF. The entire variable domain, with the rest obtained from reference TRBV5-6 and TRBJ1-1, is as follows: DAGVTQSPTHLIKTRGQQVTLRCSPKSGHDTVSWYQQALGQGPQFIFQYYEEEERQRGNFPDRFSGHQFPNYSSELNVNALLLGDSALYLCASSLAQGRLMNTEAFFGQGTRLTVV.

This rearrangement joins TRBV12-2 to TRBJ1-4; TRBD1, the D gene given by the table, was not confirmed from the DNA. TRBV12-2 is designated a pseudogene. CDR3 length: 15 amino acids. The CDR3 loop reads CASRRDRGPEEKLFF. CDR3 nucleotides: TGTGCAAGTCGCCGGGACAGGGGGCCAGAAGAAAAACTGTTTTTT.

The chain combines TRBV7-2 with TRBJ1-2; D gene unclear. The V and J ends lost 3 bases and 4 bases respectively, with 15 bases between them. The germline CDR1 and CDR2 sequences are SGHTA and FQGNSA. The CDR3 is 15 residues long. The CDR3 nucleotides read TGTGCCAGCAGCTTTATCCCCCAAGCCTTCTATGGCTACACCTTC. Amino acid sequence: CASSFIPQAFYGYTF.

V and J are TRBV6-1 and TRBJ1-2; TRBD1 agrees at 7 bases. Germline assignment: CDR1 MNHNS and CDR2 SASEGT. V shed 10 bases, J shed 8 bases, and the junction held 19 bases outside the gene matches. The CDR3 has 15 residues. CDR3 DNA: TGTGCCACCCATGCCTCCTCGACAGGGCGTCGGGGCTACACCTTC. Protein: CATHASSTGRRGYTF.

This sequence joins TRBV19 and TRBJ2-7, with 7 bases aligning to TRBD1. The CDR3 consists of 17 residues. J was trimmed by 6 bases and V by 5 bases; bases with no gene match: 19. CDR1 is LNHDA, CDR2 SQIVND, per germline (reference sequence). CDR3 bases: TGTGCCAGTAGTCCAAACAGGGGAAGAGAAGATTGGGTCGAGCAGTACTTC. Its translation is CASSPNRGREDWVEQYF. Complete variable domain (other parts from reference TRBV19 and TRBJ2-7): DGGITQSPKYLFRKEGQNVTLSCEQNLNHDAMYWYRQDPGQGLRLIYYSQIVNDFQKGDIAEGYSVSREKKESFPLTVTSAQKNPTAFYLCASSPNRGREDWVEQYFGPGTRLTVT.

This chain links TRBV5-1 with TRBJ1-2; D might be TRBD1 (5 bases). Germline CDR1 reads SGHRS; CDR2 reads YFSETQ. Between the trimmed V and J ends, which lost 4 bases and 6 bases, there was a span of 22 bases. The CDR3 covers 16 residues. In nucleotides, the CDR3 is TGCGCCAGCAGCCCTACCCCAGGGCAGGATAAGAATGGCTACACCTTC. Its protein is CASSPTPGQDKNGYTF.

The chain has TRBV28 and TRBJ1-1, with D possibly being TRBD1 (5 bases). In germline, CDR1 is MDHEN, CDR2 SYDVKM. The V end lost 4 bases, the J end lost 1 base, and 13 bases lay between the germline ends. CDR3 size: 15 residues. CDR3 loop: CASSYPARENTEAFF. Here the CDR3 DNA reads TGTGCCAGCAGTTACCCGGCCAGGGAGAACACTGAAGCTTTCTTT.

V is TRBV7-9 and J is TRBJ2-1; TRBD1 matches at 7 bases. V lost 9 bases and J lost 1; bases outside the gene matches: 12. The V gene's germline CDR1 is SEHNR and CDR2 FQNEAQ (reference sequence). The CDR3 length is 16 residues. The CDR3 DNA reads as TGTGCCAGTAGGGGGCAGGGGGTAATATCCTACAATGAGCAGTTCTTC. Translated: CASRGQGVISYNEQFF. Filled out from reference TRBV7-9 and TRBJ2-1, the complete variable domain reads DTGVSQNPRHKITKRGQNVTFRCDPISEHNRLYWYRQTLGQGPEFLTYFQNEAQLEKSRLLSDRFSAERPKGSFSTLEIQRTEQGDSAMYLCASRGQGVISYNEQFFGPGTRLTVL.

With respect to this clone: One end of the junction is discordant with germline, which a read error may explain. This chain links TRBV7-7 with TRBJ2-5; D is perhaps TRBD1 (6 bases). The CDR3 consists of 16 residues. Germline V gene data show CDR1 as SSHAT and CDR2 as FNYEAQ (reference sequence). This CDR3 is CASSLVGRGPQEAQYF. The CDR3 nucleotides are TGTGCTAGCAGCTTAGTTGGCAGGGGACCCCAAGAGGCCCAGTACTTC.